Listed here are 25 T cell receptor beta chains from one sample, sequenced in a study of cytomegalovirus exposure and HLA in healthy donors. Profiled with immunoSEQ multiplex PCR; TCRdb holds only in-frame clones, not every one. The sample has over 55,000 clones, approximately 96% seen once; the top ten hold 0.9%. Material: PBMCs. These receptors all stem from a man aged 18-30 years in good health and CMV-seronegative.

The chain couples TRBV7-2 to TRBJ2-5; TRBD1 might be the D (6 bases). This CDR3 is built from 15 residues. Germline V gene lookup returns CDR1 SGHTA and CDR2 FQGNSA. Trimming shortened V by 2 bases and J by 4 bases, and 14 bases separated the two germline ends. CDR3 coding DNA: TGTGCCAGCAGCTTATGGGGTACAGGGTCAGAGACCCAGTACTTC. Translating it yields CASSLWGTGSETQYF.

The V gene is TRBV6-1, the J gene TRBJ2-1; 13 positions match TRBD2. The germline V gene encodes CDR1 MNHNS and CDR2 SASEGT. The CDR3 sequence is 19 residues long. V dropped 4 bases and J dropped 0; count of bases not matched to a gene: 9. In DNA, the CDR3 is TGTGCCAGCAGTGTACTAGCGGGAGGGCTCCCGAGCTCCTACAATGAGCAGTTCTTC. This sequence encodes CASSVLAGGLPSSYNEQFF.

The sample holds one count of this clone. Sequence at one end of the junction differs from germline and may be a read error. This chain's CDR3 is CASSPGTSSNEQFF. The CDR3 coding sequence is TGTGCCAGCAGTCCCGGGACTTCCTCCAATGAGCAGTTCTTC. V gene TRBV27 combines with J gene TRBJ2-1; TRBD2 might be the D (6 bases). The CDR3 is 14 amino acids. The germline V gene has CDR1 MNHEY and CDR2 SMNVEV (reference sequence).

The chain recombines TRBV27 with TRBJ2-1; 11 positions match TRBD2. Germline trimming cut 5 bases from V and 6 bases from J; bases unmatched to any gene: 3. The CDR3 spans 14 residues. Germline CDR1 reads MNHEY; CDR2 reads SMNVEV (reference sequence). CDR3 nucleotides: TGTGCCAGCAGTCCGGGACTAGCGGTCAATGAGCAGTTCTTC. This translates into CASSPGLAVNEQFF.

The chain employs TRBV11-2 and TRBJ2-1, with D perhaps matching TRBD1 (6 bases). This CDR3 spans 15 amino acids. V lost 5 bases to trimming and J lost 12 bases, with 23 bases between them. Germline CDR1 reads SGHAT; CDR2 reads FQNNGV. The CDR3 loop is CASSPNSRDTESQFF. The CDR3 DNA follows: TGTGCCAGCAGCCCCAATTCCCGGGACACAGAGTCGCAGTTCTTC.

This chain connects TRBV5-4 to TRBJ1-1, with TRBD1 as a possible D gene (6 bases). Deletions cut 6 bases from V and 5 bases from J, with 20 bases between. Germline CDR1 SGHNT, CDR2 YYREEE (reference sequence). This CDR3 is built from 15 residues. This CDR3 reads CASTTGGGRGTEAFF. DNA of the CDR3: TGTGCCAGCACCACAGGTGGGGGGCGGGGGACTGAAGCTTTCTTT. The complete variable domain, with remaining parts taken from reference TRBV5-4 and TRBJ1-1, reads ETGVTQSPTHLIKTRGQQVTLRCSSQSGHNTVSWYQQALGQGPQFIFQYYREEENGRGNFPPRFSGLQFPNYSSELNVNALELDDSALYLCASTTGGGRGTEAFFGQGTRLTVV.

V and J are TRBV25-1 and TRBJ2-7, with D perhaps matching TRBD1 (5 bases). Germline lookup yields CDR1 MGHDK and CDR2 SYGVNS. The V end was cut by 4 bases, the J end by 3 bases, with 10 bases between. The CDR3 is made up of 13 amino acids. The CDR3 DNA sequence: TGTGCCAGCAGTGGTCCCACAGGCTACGAGCAGTACTTC. It specifies CASSGPTGYEQYF.

This rearrangement joins TRBV7-2 to TRBJ2-1, with D perhaps TRBD2 (6 bases). Germline lookup yields CDR1 SGHTA and CDR2 FQGNSA. V lost 7 bases and J lost 3, with 16 bases in between. The CDR3 consists of 15 residues. Here the CDR3 DNA reads TGTGCCAGCACCCATGAGGAGGGATTCTACAATGAGCAGTTCTTC. Amino acid sequence: CASTHEEGFYNEQFF.

J is TRBJ1-3 and V is TRBV4-1; D is unresolved. The CDR3 totals 16 residues. In germline, CDR1 is MGHRA, CDR2 YSYEKL. V shed 7 bases and J shed 0 bases, with 16 bases lying between them. In DNA form, the CDR3 reads TGCGCCAGCACCAGCGACCGGGGATACTCTGGAAACACCATATATTTT. It yields the protein CASTSDRGYSGNTIYF.

This rearrangement joins TRBV5-6 to TRBJ1-1; 9 bases map to TRBD1. The CDR3 covers 14 residues. CDR1 and CDR2 from the germline V gene are SGHDT and YYEEEE. The V gene end was trimmed by 3 bases and the J gene end by 4 bases; junction bases not matched to a gene: 4. CDR3 region: CASSWDRVSTEAFF. Written as DNA, the CDR3 is TGTGCCAGCAGCTGGGACAGGGTGAGCACTGAAGCTTTCTTT.

Here the CDR3 reads CASTPGTSGRGSYEQYF. In DNA form, the CDR3 reads TGTGCCAGTACTCCCGGGACTAGCGGGAGAGGCTCCTACGAGCAGTACTTC. The chain has TRBV19 and TRBJ2-7, with 14 bases fitting TRBD2. Looked up from germline, CDR1 is LNHDA and CDR2 is SQIVND (reference sequence). The CDR3 consists of 17 residues. Trimming cost V 7 bases and J 0 bases; bases outside gene matches: 8. Using reference TRBV19 and TRBJ2-7 for the parts outside the CDR3, the full variable domain is DGGITQSPKYLFRKEGQNVTLSCEQNLNHDAMYWYRQDPGQGLRLIYYSQIVNDFQKGDIAEGYSVSREKKESFPLTVTSAQKNPTAFYLCASTPGTSGRGSYEQYFGPGTRLTVT.

The gene calls are TRBV7-9 and TRBJ1-2; D is unclear. V was trimmed by 2 bases and J by 7 bases, leaving 11 bases between them. The length of the CDR3 is 13 residues. CDR1 is SEHNR and CDR2 is FQNEAQ in the germline V gene (reference sequence). The DNA of the CDR3 is TGTGCCAGCAGCTTACCCGCGGGCGGTGGCTACACCTTC. Translating it yields CASSLPAGGGYTF.

The rearrangement joins TRBV5-8 to TRBJ2-7; no reliable D call. CDR1 is SGHTS, CDR2 YDEGEE, per germline. This CDR3 comprises 14 residues. V dropped 2 bases and J dropped 0 bases, with 9 bases sitting between them. CDR3 protein: CASSLKSLSYEQYF. In nucleotides, the CDR3 is TGTGCCAGCAGCTTAAAGTCACTCTCCTACGAGCAGTACTTC.

This clone was seen once. The chain has TRBV9 and TRBJ2-1, with 12 bases aligning to TRBD2. This CDR3 region has 16 residues. J lost 3 bases, V lost 0 bases, and 1 base had no gene match. CDR1 and CDR2 from the germline V gene are SGDLS and YYNGEE. The CDR3 DNA reads TGTGCCAGCAGCGTAGGACTAGCGGGAGTCTACAATGAGCAGTTCTTC. Protein product: CASSVGLAGVYNEQFF.

The chain links TRBV7-6 to TRBJ1-1; D gene ambiguous. V was shortened by 4 bases and J by 8 bases, with 20 bases between the two germline ends. The CDR3 is 15 amino acids. Per the germline V gene, CDR1 is SGHVS and CDR2 is FNYEAQ. The CDR3: CASSSSGDRSGEAFF. The CDR3 nucleotides read TGTGCCAGCAGCTCTTCCGGAGACCGATCCGGGGAAGCTTTCTTT.

The V gene is TRBV13, the J gene TRBJ2-3; the match to TRBD2 covers 8 bases. V lost 5 bases and J lost 5; bases outside the gene matches: 12. This CDR3 is 16 amino acids long. Germline V gene data show CDR1 as PRHDT and CDR2 as FYEKMQ (reference sequence). DNA for the CDR3: TGTGCCAGCAGCCAAGGACTAGCACAAGAGGGAGATACGCAGTATTTT. Residues: CASSQGLAQEGDTQYF. Combining the CDR3 with reference TRBV13 and TRBJ2-3 gives the whole variable domain AAGVIQSPRHLIKEKRETATLKCYPIPRHDTVYWYQQGPGQDPQFLISFYEKMQSDKGSIPDRFSAQQFSDYHSELNMSSLELGDSALYFCASSQGLAQEGDTQYFGPGTRLTVL.

The chain employs TRBV4-1 and TRBJ2-1, with TRBD2 identical over 9 bases. Germline-derived CDR1 and CDR2 are MGHRA and YSYEKL. J lost 11 bases, V lost 1 base, and 6 bases had no gene match. CDR3 length: 14 amino acids. The CDR3 coding sequence is TGCGCCAGCAGCCAAGTGGGCGGGAGGGCTCAGCAGTTCTTC. This sequence encodes CASSQVGGRAQQFF.

The chain links TRBV6-5 to TRBJ1-2; 8 bases match TRBD1. Trimming removed 2 bases from V and 4 bases from J; junction bases left unmatched: 3. Germline loops: CDR1 MNHEY, CDR2 SVGAGI. The CDR3 has 14 residues. Written as DNA, the CDR3 is TGTGCCAGCAGTTACCAGGGGGCCGGCTATGGCTACACCTTC. This translates into CASSYQGAGYGYTF.

The chain joins TRBV2 to TRBJ2-7, with D maybe TRBD2 (6 bases). V was clipped by 7 bases and J by 5 bases, with 15 bases between them. The CDR3 consists of 13 residues. Germline V lookup: CDR1 SNHLY, CDR2 FYNNEI. This CDR3 reads CASIGGIRDEQYF. In nucleotides, the CDR3 is TGTGCCAGCATCGGAGGGATCAGGGACGAGCAGTACTTC.

V and J are TRBV15 and TRBJ2-2; no clear D gene. The V and J ends lost 1 base and 0 bases respectively, with 15 bases between them. The CDR3 has 18 amino acids. From germline, CDR1 is LNHNV and CDR2 YYDKDF (reference sequence). Here the CDR3 DNA reads TGTGCCACCAGCAGAGCGCCTGGCGGCGCCGCGAACACCGGGGAGCTGTTTTTT. Protein product: CATSRAPGGAANTGELFF.

The V and J genes are TRBV15 and TRBJ2-5, with D perhaps TRBD1 (6 bases). The V and J ends lost 5 bases and 2 bases respectively, with 12 bases between them. The CDR3 runs 14 residues. Germline assignment: CDR1 LNHNV and CDR2 YYDKDF (reference sequence). The CDR3 region has the DNA TGTGCCACCAGCGACGGACAGCCACAAGAGACCCAGTACTTC. As protein: CATSDGQPQETQYF. Full variable domain (outside the CDR3, taken from reference TRBV15 and TRBJ2-5): DAMVIQNPRYQVTQFGKPVTLSCSQTLNHNVMYWYQQKSSQAPKLLFHYYDKDFNNEADTPDNFQSRRPNTSFCFLDIRSPGLGDTAMYLCATSDGQPQETQYFGPGTRLLVL.

The genes are TRBV6-5 and TRBJ2-5; D may be TRBD1 (5 bases). CDR3 length equals 14 residues. Germline CDR1 reads MNHEY; CDR2 reads SVGAGI. Trimming shortened V by 3 bases and J by 5 bases, and 13 bases separated the two germline ends. The CDR3 DNA reads as TGTGCCAGCAGTTATCTGCAGGGATCGGAGACCCAGTACTTC. It is translated as CASSYLQGSETQYF.

J is TRBJ1-3 and V is TRBV18; tentative D call: TRBD1 (6 bases). V shed 4 bases and J shed 0 bases, with 13 bases lying between them. Germline CDR1 KGHSH, CDR2 LQKENI. The CDR3 is 16 amino acids. CDR3 bases: TGTGCCAGCTCACGCGGACAGCCCCACTCTGGAAACACCATATATTTT. It codes for CASSRGQPHSGNTIYF.

V usage is TRBV6-6 and J usage is TRBJ2-3, with D tentatively TRBD1 (5 bases). The CDR3 consists of 12 residues. CDR1 and CDR2 (germline): MNHNY, SVGAGI (reference sequence). Deletions cut 7 bases from V and 5 bases from J, with 10 bases between. CDR3 bases: TGTGCCAGCAAAGACAGTGAAGATACGCAGTATTTT. Encoded protein: CASKDSEDTQYF.

The J gene is TRBJ2-2, the V gene TRBV2; tentatively, D is TRBD1 (6 bases). Germline CDR1 is SNHLY and CDR2 is FYNNEI. The V and J ends lost 6 bases and 5 bases respectively, with 22 bases between them. CDR3 length: 17 residues. CDR3 DNA sequence: TGTGCCAGCAGGGCCCCAACAGGGAGCCAAGGGACCGGGGAGCTGTTTTTT. As protein: CASRAPTGSQGTGELFF.